This TCR beta chain was retrieved from a study of blood T cell repertoires in COVID-19. The ends were cut back, 9 bases at V and 0 bases at J, with 11 bases in the middle. The CDR3 is 13 residues long. Germline assignment: CDR1 ENHRY and CDR2 SYGVKD. Assay used: immunoSEQ multiplex PCR; TCRdb lists only in-frame clones, some missing. The data hold just under 150,000 clones, with approximately 89% observed a single time. Source material: peripheral blood. The clonotype comes from a human donor in a cohort sampled during active COVID-19. The chain couples TRBV10-3 to TRBJ1-1; D is unresolved. CDR3 region: CAMTTNLNTEAFF. The CDR3 nucleotides read TGTGCCATGACGACAAATTTGAACACTGAAGCTTTCTTT.